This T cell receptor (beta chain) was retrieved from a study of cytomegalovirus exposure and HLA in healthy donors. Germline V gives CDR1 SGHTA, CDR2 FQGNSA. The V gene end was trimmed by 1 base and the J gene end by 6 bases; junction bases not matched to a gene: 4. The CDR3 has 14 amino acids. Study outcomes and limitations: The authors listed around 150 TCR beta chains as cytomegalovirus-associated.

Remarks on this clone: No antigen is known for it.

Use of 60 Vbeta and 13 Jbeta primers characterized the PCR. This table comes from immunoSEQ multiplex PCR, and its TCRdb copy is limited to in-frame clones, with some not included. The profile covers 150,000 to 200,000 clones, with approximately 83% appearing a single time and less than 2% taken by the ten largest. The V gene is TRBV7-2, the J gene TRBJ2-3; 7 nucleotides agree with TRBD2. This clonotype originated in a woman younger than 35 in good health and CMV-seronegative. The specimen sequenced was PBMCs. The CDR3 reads CASSLVGGEDTQYF. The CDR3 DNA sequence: TGTGCCAGCAGCTTAGTGGGGGGGGAGGATACGCAGTATTTT.